This TCR beta chain was identified in a study of blood T cell repertoires in COVID-19. Overall study context: Whether acute or convalescent, the COVID-19 samples came from the United States, Italy and Spain. T cells, B-cell-depleted T cells, or PBMCs provided the cDNA or gDNA that served as material.

Original methodology: Reference gene primers were amplified, and this amplification served to estimate nucleated cell counts. Measured with immunoSEQ multiplex PCR; TCRdb has only the in-frame clones, and not every one. For V, J and clone size, that table is used; D and trimming come from the DNA. This repertoire shows fewer than 110,000 clones, about 85% found once; its top ten account for about 1.7%. J gave up 3 bases and V 7 bases, and 8 bases lay outside the gene matches. The germline V gene has CDR1 MDHEN and CDR2 SYDVKM. The CDR3 sequence is 15 residues long. The V gene is TRBV28, the J gene TRBJ1-2; 10 bases are a match to TRBD1. The sequence was obtained from a woman between 65 and 79 years old with active or convalescent COVID-19. Material: peripheral blood. The CDR3 DNA sequence: TGTGCCAGCACCAAGACAGGGGGCGCGTACTATGGCTACACCTTC. It encodes CASTKTGGAYYGYTF.